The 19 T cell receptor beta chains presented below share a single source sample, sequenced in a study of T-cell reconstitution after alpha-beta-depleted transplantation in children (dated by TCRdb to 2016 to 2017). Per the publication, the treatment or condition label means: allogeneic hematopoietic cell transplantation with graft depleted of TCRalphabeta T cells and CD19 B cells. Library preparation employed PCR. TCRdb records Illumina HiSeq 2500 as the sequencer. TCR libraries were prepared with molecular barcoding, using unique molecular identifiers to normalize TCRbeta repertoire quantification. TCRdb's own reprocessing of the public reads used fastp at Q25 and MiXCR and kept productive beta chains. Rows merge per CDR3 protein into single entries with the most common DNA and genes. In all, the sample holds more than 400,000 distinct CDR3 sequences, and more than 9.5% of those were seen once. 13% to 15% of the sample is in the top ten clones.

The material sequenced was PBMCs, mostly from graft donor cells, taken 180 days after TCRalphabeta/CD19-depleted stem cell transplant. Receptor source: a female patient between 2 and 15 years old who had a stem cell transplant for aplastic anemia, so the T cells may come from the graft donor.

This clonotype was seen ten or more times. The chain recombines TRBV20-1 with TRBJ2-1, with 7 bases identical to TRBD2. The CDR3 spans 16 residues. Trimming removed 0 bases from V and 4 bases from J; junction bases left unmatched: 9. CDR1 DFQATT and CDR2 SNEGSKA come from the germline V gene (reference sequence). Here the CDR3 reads CSARDPSGGPYNEQFF. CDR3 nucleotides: TGCAGTGCTAGAGACCCTTCGGGGGGACCTTACAATGAGCAGTTCTTC.

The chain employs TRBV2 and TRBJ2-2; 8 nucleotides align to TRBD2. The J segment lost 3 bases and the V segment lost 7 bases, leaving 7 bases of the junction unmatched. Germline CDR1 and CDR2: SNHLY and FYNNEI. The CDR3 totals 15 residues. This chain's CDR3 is CASKRLAGHTGELFF. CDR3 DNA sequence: TGTGCCAGCAAACGTCTAGCGGGTCACACCGGGGAGCTGTTTTTT.

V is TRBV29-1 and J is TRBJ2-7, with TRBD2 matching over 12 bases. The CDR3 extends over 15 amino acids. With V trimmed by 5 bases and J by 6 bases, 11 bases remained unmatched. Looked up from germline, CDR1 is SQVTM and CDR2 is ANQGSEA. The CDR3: CSVRPLAGGTSEQYF. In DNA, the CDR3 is TGCAGCGTTCGACCACTAGCGGGAGGTACCTCCGAGCAGTACTTC.

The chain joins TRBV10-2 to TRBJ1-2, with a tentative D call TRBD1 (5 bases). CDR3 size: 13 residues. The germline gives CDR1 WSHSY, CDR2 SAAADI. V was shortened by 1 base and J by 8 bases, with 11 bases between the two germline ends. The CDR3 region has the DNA TGCGCCAGCAGTGAGTGGGACGGCGAAGGCTACACCTTC. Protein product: CASSEWDGEGYTF.

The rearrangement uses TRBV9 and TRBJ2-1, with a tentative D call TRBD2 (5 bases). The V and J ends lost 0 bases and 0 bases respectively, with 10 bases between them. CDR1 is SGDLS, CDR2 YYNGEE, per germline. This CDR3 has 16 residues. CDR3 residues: CASSVGGAGSYNEQFF. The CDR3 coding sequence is TGTGCCAGCAGCGTAGGAGGCGCGGGCTCCTACAATGAGCAGTTCTTC.

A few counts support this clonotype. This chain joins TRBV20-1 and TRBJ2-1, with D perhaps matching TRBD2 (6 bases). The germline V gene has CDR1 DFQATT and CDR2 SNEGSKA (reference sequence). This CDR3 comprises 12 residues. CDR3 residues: CGRSTRRGEQFF. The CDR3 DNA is TGCGGACGATCGACTAGGCGAGGGGAGCAGTTCTTC.

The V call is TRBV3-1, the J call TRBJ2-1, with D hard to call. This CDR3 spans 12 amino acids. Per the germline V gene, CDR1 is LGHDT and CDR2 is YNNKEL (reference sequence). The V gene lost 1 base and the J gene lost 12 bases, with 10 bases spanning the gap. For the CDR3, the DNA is TGTGCCAGCAGCCAAGTGGGGTTGGGGCAGTTCTTC. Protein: CASSQVGLGQFF.

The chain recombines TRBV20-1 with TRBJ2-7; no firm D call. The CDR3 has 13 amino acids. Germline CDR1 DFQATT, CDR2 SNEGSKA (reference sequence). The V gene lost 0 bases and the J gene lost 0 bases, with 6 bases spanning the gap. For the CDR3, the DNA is TGCAGTGCTAGAGAATCCTACTCCTACGAGCAGTACTTC. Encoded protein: CSARESYSYEQYF.

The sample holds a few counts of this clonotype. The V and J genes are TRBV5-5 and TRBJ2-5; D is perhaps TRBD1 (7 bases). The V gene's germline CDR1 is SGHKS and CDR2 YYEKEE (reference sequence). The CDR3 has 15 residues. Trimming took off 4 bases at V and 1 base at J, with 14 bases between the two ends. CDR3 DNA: TGTGCCAGCAGCGAAACAGGGGACTTCCAAGAGACCCAGTACTTC. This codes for CASSETGDFQETQYF. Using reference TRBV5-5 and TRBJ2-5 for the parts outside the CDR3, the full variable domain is DAGVTQSPTHLIKTRGQQVTLRCSPISGHKSVSWYQQVLGQGPQFIFQYYEKEERGRGNFPDRFSARQFPNYSSELNVNALLLGDSALYLCASSETGDFQETQYFGPGTRLLVL.

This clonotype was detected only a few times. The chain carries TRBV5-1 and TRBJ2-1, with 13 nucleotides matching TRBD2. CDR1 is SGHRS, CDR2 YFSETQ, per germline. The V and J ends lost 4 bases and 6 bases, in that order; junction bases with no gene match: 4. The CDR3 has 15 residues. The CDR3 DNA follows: TGCGCCAGCAGCACCGGGACTAGCGGGACCAATGAGCAGTTCTTC. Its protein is CASSTGTSGTNEQFF.

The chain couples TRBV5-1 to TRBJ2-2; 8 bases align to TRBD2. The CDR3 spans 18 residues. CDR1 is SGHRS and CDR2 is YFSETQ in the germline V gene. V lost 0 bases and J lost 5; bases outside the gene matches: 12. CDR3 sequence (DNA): TGCGCCAGCAGCTTGGCCCCTCCGGGAGGGCCGGGGACCGGGGAGCTGTTTTTT. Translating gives CASSLAPPGGPGTGELFF.

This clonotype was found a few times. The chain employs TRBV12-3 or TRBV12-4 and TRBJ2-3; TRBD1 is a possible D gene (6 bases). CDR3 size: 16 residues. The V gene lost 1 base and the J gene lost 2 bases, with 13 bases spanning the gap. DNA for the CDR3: TGTGCCAGCAGTTTAGGGTACAGGGATTACACAGATACGCAGTATTTT. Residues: CASSLGYRDYTDTQYF.

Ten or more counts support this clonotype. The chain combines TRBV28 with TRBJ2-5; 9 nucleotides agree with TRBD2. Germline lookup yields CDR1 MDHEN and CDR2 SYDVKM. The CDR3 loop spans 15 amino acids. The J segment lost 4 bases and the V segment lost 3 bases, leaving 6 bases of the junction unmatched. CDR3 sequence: CASSFGTGLAETQYF. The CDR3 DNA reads TGTGCCAGCAGTTTTGGAACGGGACTAGCAGAGACCCAGTACTTC.

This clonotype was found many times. The CDR3 reads CSLKTRLYNEQFF. The CDR3 DNA reads TGCAGCCTCAAAACCCGCCTTTACAATGAGCAGTTCTTC. The chain carries TRBV29-1 and TRBJ2-1; no clear D. CDR1 and CDR2 from the germline V gene are SQVTM and ANQGSEA. This CDR3 has 13 amino acids. Trimming left V 8 bases short and J 4 bases short, with 15 bases between.

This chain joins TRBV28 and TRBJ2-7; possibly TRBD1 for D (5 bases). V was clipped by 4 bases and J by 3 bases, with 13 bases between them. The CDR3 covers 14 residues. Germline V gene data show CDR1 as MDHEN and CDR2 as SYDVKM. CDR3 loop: CASSSPRDFYEQYF. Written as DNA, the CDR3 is TGTGCCAGCAGTTCACCCAGGGATTTCTACGAGCAGTACTTC.

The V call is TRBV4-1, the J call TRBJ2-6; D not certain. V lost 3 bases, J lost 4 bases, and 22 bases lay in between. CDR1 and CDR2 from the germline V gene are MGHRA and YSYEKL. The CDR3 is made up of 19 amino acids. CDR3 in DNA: TGCGCCAGCAGCCACCTCCAGGTAGTCTTGGGAAGGGGGGCCAACGTCCTGACTTTC. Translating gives CASSHLQVVLGRGANVLTF.

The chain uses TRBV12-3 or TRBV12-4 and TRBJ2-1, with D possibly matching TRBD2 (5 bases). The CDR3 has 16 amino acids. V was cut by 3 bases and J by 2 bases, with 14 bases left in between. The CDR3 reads CASSFRAVGAYNEQFF. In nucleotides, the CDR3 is TGTGCCAGCAGTTTCCGGGCGGTCGGGGCCTACAATGAGCAGTTCTTC.

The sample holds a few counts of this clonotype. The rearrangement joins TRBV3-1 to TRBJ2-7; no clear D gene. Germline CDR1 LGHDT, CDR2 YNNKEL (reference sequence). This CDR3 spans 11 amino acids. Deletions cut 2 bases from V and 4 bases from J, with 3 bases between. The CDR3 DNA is TGTGCCAGCAGCCAACTATACGAGCAGTACTTC. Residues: CASSQLYEQYF.

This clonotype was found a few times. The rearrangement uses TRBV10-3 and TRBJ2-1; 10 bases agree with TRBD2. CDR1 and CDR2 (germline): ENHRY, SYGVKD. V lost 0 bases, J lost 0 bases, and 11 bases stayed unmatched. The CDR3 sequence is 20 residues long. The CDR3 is CAISESNPSGSSSSYNEQFF. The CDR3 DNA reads TGTGCCATCAGTGAGTCGAATCCTAGCGGGAGTTCTAGCTCCTACAATGAGCAGTTCTTC.